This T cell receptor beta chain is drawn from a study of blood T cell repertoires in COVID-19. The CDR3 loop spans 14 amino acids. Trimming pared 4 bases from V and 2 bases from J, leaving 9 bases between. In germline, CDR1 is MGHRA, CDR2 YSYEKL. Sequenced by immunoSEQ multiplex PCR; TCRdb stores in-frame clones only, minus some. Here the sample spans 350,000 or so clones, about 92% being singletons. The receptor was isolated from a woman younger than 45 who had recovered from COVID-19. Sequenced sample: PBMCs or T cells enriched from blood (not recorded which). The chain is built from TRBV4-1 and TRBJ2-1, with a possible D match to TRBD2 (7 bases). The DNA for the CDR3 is TGCGCCAGCAGCCTCGGGGGGCCCTACAATGAGCAGTTCTTC. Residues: CASSLGGPYNEQFF.